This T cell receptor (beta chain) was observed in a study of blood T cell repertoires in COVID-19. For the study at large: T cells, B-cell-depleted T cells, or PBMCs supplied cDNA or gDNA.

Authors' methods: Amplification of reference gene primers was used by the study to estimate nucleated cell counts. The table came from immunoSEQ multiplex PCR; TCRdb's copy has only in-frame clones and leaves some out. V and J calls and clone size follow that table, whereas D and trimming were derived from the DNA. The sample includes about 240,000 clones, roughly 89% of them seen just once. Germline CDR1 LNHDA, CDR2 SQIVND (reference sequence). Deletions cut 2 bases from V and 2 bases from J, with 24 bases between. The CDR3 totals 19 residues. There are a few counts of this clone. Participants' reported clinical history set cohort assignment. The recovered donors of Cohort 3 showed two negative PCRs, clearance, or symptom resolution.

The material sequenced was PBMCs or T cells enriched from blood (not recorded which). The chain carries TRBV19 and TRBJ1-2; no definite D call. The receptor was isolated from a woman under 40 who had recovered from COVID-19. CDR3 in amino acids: CASSILLGFAAARNYGYTF. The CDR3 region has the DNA TGTGCCAGTAGTATACTTCTCGGTTTCGCGGCAGCGAGGAACTATGGCTACACCTTC.